The rows below give T cell receptor beta chains drawn from one sample of a study of tumor and adjacent non-tumor tissue in lung cancer. MiXCR, applied by TCRdb to the multiplex PCR reads, yields one record per CDR3 protein. The table has over 110,000 distinct CDR3 sequences, around 66% seen once. The sequenced material came from lung tumor tissue. Receptors were obtained from a man in his fifties or sixties with small cell lung cancer. CDR3s include the opening cysteine and the closing phenylalanine or tryptophan. D genes are given only for firm matches. Clone size is shown for a subset of rows, as once, few, many or a class of expanded clone.

>TRBV10-1|NA|many|TRBJ1-5
CASSERRRSYSNQPQHF
TGCGCCAGCAGTGAGAGGAGGCGATCCTATAGCAATCAGCCCCAGCATTTT
>TRBV6-5|NA|NA|TRBJ2-2
CTSRGVGPNTGVLFF
TGTACCAGCCGCGGCGTGGGTCCGAACACCGGGGTGCTGTTTTTT
>TRBV11-2|NA|once|TRBJ2-3
CASCLASETETQYF
TGTGCCAGCTGCTTAGCGAGTGAAACAGAAACGCAGTATTTT
>TRBV11-3|NA|NA|TRBJ2-2
CDSSLGTGGEPFF
TGTGACAGCAGCTTAGGAACCGGCGGGGAGCCGTTTTTT
>TRBV12-3/TRBV12-4|NA|few|TRBJ2-2
CASSSRGHTGELFF
TGTGCCAGCAGTTCCCGGGGGCACACCGGGGAGCTGTTTTTT
>TRBV19|TRBD2|NA|TRBJ2-7
CASSSRGGSMAYEQYF
TGTGCCAGTAGTTCCCGAGGCGGGAGTATGGCCTACGAGCAGTACTTC
>TRBV4-2|TRBD2|few|TRBJ2-5
CASSPRPTSGQETQYF
TGTGCCAGCAGCCCTCGCCCCACTAGCGGCCAAGAGACCCAGTACTTC
>TRBV4-1|TRBD2|NA|TRBJ2-7
CASRPRGLAGLRSSYEQYF
TGTGCCAGCAGACCAAGGGGACTAGCGGGATTGAGGAGCTCCTACGAGCAGTACTTC
>TRBV5-1|NA|NA|TRBJ1-1
CASSTGMNTEAFF
TGCGCCAGCAGCACAGGAATGAACACTGAAGCTTTCTTT
>TRBV4-1|NA|NA|TRBJ2-1
CTSSRRPPSNDQFF
TGCACCAGCAGCCGAAGGCCCCCGTCGAATGATCAGTTCTTC
>TRBV6-1|NA|NA|TRBJ1-1
CDSRRGRTEAFF
TGTGACAGCCGCCGGGGCAGGACTGAAGCTTTCTTT
>TRBV20-1|NA|NA|TRBJ2-1
CSAKRGKIWYNEQFF
TGCAGTGCTAAGCGCGGGAAGATTTGGTACAATGAGCAGTTCTTT
>TRBV28|NA|NA|TRBJ1-2
CASSLRDGYTF
TGTGCCAGCAGTTTACGGGATGGCTACACCTTC
>TRBV24-1|NA|NA|TRBJ1-2
CATSDATVPGYTF
TGTGCCACCAGTGATGCCACAGTGCCTGGCTACACCTTC
>TRBV29-1|NA|many|TRBJ1-1
CSVATGEAFF
TGCAGCGTTGCCACCGGTGAAGCTTTCTTT
>TRBV20-1|NA|few|TRBJ2-4
CSAYENIQYF
TGCAGTGCTTACGAAAACATTCAGTACTTC
>TRBV6-2/TRBV6-3|NA|NA|TRBJ2-1
CASSRTTNEQFF
TGTGCCAGCAGTCGGACGACCAATGAGCAGTTCTTC
>TRBV20-1|TRBD2|many|TRBJ2-1
CSARALAGELNEQFF
TGCAGTGCTAGAGCCCTAGCGGGAGAATTAAATGAGCAGTTCTTC
>TRBV5-4|TRBD1|NA|TRBJ2-5
CASRPGGTGETQYF
TGTGCCAGCAGACCAGGGGGTACCGGGGAGACCCAGTACTTC
>TRBV11-2|NA|NA|TRBJ1-1
CASSSKQGPRTNTRAFF
TGTGCCAGCAGCTCAAAGCAGGGGCCAAGGACAAACACTAGAGCTTTCTTT
>TRBV20-1|TRBD1|NA|TRBJ2-4
CSARGDEAGGIQYF
TGCAGTGCTAGGGGTGATGAGGCAGGGGGCATTCAGTACTTC
>TRBV6-2/TRBV6-3|TRBD1|many|TRBJ2-1
CASSYFRGQANYNEQFF
TGTGCCAGCAGTTACTTTCGAGGACAGGCCAACTACAATGAGCAGTTCTTC
>TRBV28|TRBD1|NA|TRBJ2-4
CASSYLGTEGKIQYF
TGTGCCAGCAGTTATTTAGGGACAGAGGGGAAGATTCAGTACTTC
>TRBV29-1|NA|many|TRBJ2-3
CSVGGGQPGDTQYF
TGCAGCGTTGGCGGGGGACAGCCCGGGGATACGCAGTATTTT
>TRBV5-8|NA|NA|TRBJ2-3
CASSPWGEREGHDTQYF
TGTGCCAGCAGCCCCTGGGGTGAGCGTGAGGGCCACGATACGCAGTATTTT
>TRBV20-1|TRBD1|NA|TRBJ1-2
CSATPPDRGDGYAF
TGCAGTGCCACTCCTCCAGACAGGGGGGATGGCTACGCCTTC
>TRBV30|NA|NA|TRBJ1-4
CAWGATNEKLFF
TGTGCCTGGGGAGCAACTAATGAAAAACTGTTTTTT
>TRBV29-1|NA|few|TRBJ2-7
CSVQGGGVEQYF
TGCAGCGTTCAAGGGGGGGGGGTCGAGCAGTACTTC
>TRBV29-1|NA|NA|TRBJ1-1
CSVARGPEGTEAFF
TGCAGCGTAGCCCGGGGTCCCGAGGGTACCGAAGCTTTCTTT
>TRBV4-1|TRBD1|few|TRBJ2-2
CASSQESRTGYTGELFF
TGCGCCAGCAGCCAAGAAAGTAGGACAGGGTACACCGGGGAGCTGTTTTTT
>TRBV29-1|TRBD1|NA|TRBJ2-4
CNAAGGRLNRNIQYF
TGCAACGCCGCAGGGGGTCGATTAAACAGAAACATTCAGTACTTC
>TRBV29-1|NA|many|TRBJ1-1
CSVERGPLTEAFF
TGCAGCGTTGAAAGGGGTCCCCTCACTGAAGCTTTCTTT
>TRBV20-1|NA|NA|TRBJ2-5
CSARAGGQETQYF
TGCAGTGCTAGGGCAGGGGGGCAAGAGACCCAATACTTC
>TRBV11-2|NA|NA|TRBJ2-7
CVSSLDLGLYEQYF
TGTGTTAGCAGCTTAGATCTAGGCCTCTACGAGCAGTACTTC
>TRBV11-2|TRBD1|NA|TRBJ2-5
CASSFGIGTASYQETQYF
TGTGCCAGCAGCTTTGGAATAGGGACAGCCTCGTATCAGGAGACCCAGTACTTC
>TRBV4-1|NA|NA|TRBJ2-1
CASGHGIGALNEQFF
TGCGCCAGCGGCCATGGGATAGGGGCCCTTAATGAGCAGTTCTTC
>TRBV12-3/TRBV12-4|TRBD1|NA|TRBJ1-2
CTSSLGDRGLGYTF
TGTACCAGCAGTTTAGGGGACAGGGGGCTGGGCTACACCTTC
>TRBV11-2|NA|many|TRBJ2-3
CASSRAGDTDTQYF
TGTGCCAGCAGCCGCGCGGGCGACACAGATACGCAGTATTTT
>TRBV5-1|NA|NA|TRBJ2-3
CASSLARLDPSTDTQYF
TGCGCCAGCAGCTTGGCAAGACTAGACCCTAGCACAGATACGCAGTATTTT
>TRBV29-1|TRBD1|once|TRBJ1-2
CSVTRDRGLSSCGCTF
TGCAGCGTCACCCGGGACAGGGGGCTTTCAAGTTGTGGCTGCACCTTC
>TRBV11-1|NA|NA|TRBJ2-1
CASSLFQGRDGQFF
TGTGCCAGTAGCTTGTTCCAGGGGCGGGATGGGCAGTTCTTC
>TRBV7-8|NA|few|TRBJ2-7
CASSIARGASYEQYF
TGTGCCAGCAGCATCGCGAGAGGGGCGTCCTACGAGCAGTACTTC
>TRBV29-1|NA|few|TRBJ1-1
CIVVRGACTEAFF
TGCATCGTTGTTCGGGGGGCGTGCACTGAAGCTTTCTTT
>TRBV20-1|NA|many|TRBJ1-2
CSARPRSSYGYTF
TGCAGTGCTAGACCCAGGAGTTCCTATGGCTACACCTTC
>TRBV12-3/TRBV12-4|TRBD2|NA|TRBJ2-7
CASRAVAGGNYEQYF
TGTGCCAGTAGGGCAGTAGCGGGGGGCAACTACGAGCAGTACTTC
>TRBV11-2|NA|few|TRBJ2-3
CASSFGTDTQHF
TGTGCCAGCAGCTTCGGCACAGATACGCAACATTTT
>TRBV18|NA|NA|TRBJ1-2
CASSPGGDYGYTF
TGTGCCAGCTCACCAGGGGGAGACTATGGCTACACCTTC
>TRBV20-1|TRBD2|NA|TRBJ2-1
CSARFAGGSNNEQFF
TGCAGTGCTAGGTTCGCGGGAGGCTCCAACAATGAGCAGTTCTTC
>TRBV10-3|NA|NA|TRBJ1-6
CAISVEQPNSPLHF
TGTGCCATCAGTGTAGAACAGCCGAACTCACCCCTCCACTTT
>TRBV11-1|NA|few|TRBJ2-1
CLSSPRAGNEQFF
TGTCTCAGCAGCCCCCGGGCTGGGAATGAGCAGTTCTTC
>TRBV11-1|TRBD1|many|TRBJ2-1
CASSWRGTGKYNEQFF
TGTGCCAGCAGCTGGAGGGGGACAGGTAAATACAATGAGCAGTTCTTC
>TRBV5-5|NA|many|TRBJ2-2
CASSFGGGNTGELFF
TGTGCCAGCAGCTTTGGTGGAGGAAACACCGGGGAGCTGTTTTTT
>TRBV20-1|TRBD1|NA|TRBJ1-1
CRATHGQGGEAFF
TGCAGAGCTACCCACGGACAGGGGGGCGAAGCTTTCTTT
>TRBV11-1|NA|NA|TRBJ2-3
CASSLGLTDTQQF
TGTGCCAGCAGCTTAGGCCTCACAGATACGCAGCAGTTT
>TRBV29-1|TRBD2|NA|TRBJ2-1
CSTTGSGGSYNEHLF
TGCAGCACCACGGGCAGCGGGGGCTCCTACAATGAGCACCTCTTC
>TRBV12-3/TRBV12-4|NA|NA|TRBJ1-1
CASCFGGVGGRSEAFF
TGTGCCAGCTGTTTTGGAGGGGTGGGGGGCCGGTCTGAAGCTTTCTTT
>TRBV11-2|NA|NA|TRBJ2-3
CASSLLGSVVTDTQYF
TGTGCCAGCAGCCTCCTAGGAAGCGTCGTCACAGATACACAGTATTTT
>TRBV5-1|TRBD2|NA|TRBJ2-1
CASSRSGAGEYGEQFF
TGCGCCAGCAGCCGATCAGGAGCGGGGGAATATGGTGAGCAGTTCTTC